These 18 T cell receptor beta chains were all obtained from the same sample, sequenced in a study of blood T cell repertoires in COVID-19. The assay was immunoSEQ multiplex PCR, and TCRdb's table has in-frame clones only and misses some. The sample lists 150,000 to 200,000 clones, about 81% seen once, with roughly 11% in the top ten. The sample taken for sequencing was peripheral blood. All receptors derive from a human donor in a cohort sampled during active COVID-19.

The V gene is TRBV29-1, the J gene TRBJ2-1; 7 bases match TRBD2. The CDR3 has 13 amino acids. Germline CDR1 is SQVTM and CDR2 is ANQGSEA. The V segment lost 4 bases and the J segment 8 bases; nucleotides outside the gene matches: 8. The CDR3 loop reads CSVAASGFYEQFF. CDR3 bases: TGCAGCGTTGCGGCTAGCGGCTTTTATGAGCAGTTCTTC.

The CDR3 nucleotides are TGTGCCAGCGGAACCTCGGGTAGCGGGAGGGAACCGCCCAAAAACATTCAGTACTTC. This translates into CASGTSGSGREPPKNIQYF. This chain joins TRBV7-9 and TRBJ2-4; 11 bases agree with TRBD2. From germline, CDR1 is SEHNR and CDR2 FQNEAQ (reference sequence). The CDR3 covers 19 residues. V shed 8 bases, J shed 2 bases, and the junction held 17 bases outside the gene matches.

Of note for this clone: Germline and junction disagree at one end, which may indicate a read error. This sequence joins TRBV30 and TRBJ1-1; maybe TRBD1 (5 bases). CDR3 size: 13 residues. CDR1 and CDR2 from the germline V gene are GTSNPN and SVGIG (reference sequence). CDR3 in DNA: TGTGCCTGGAGCCCCATCGGGGGGGGAGCCGGTCCCTTT. Its protein is CAWSPIGGGAGPF.

CDR3 loop: CASSLPGGAHEQYF. Written as DNA, the CDR3 is TGTGCCAGCAGTTTACCCGGGGGGGCCCACGAGCAGTACTTC. This chain connects TRBV27 to TRBJ2-7; 8 nucleotides align to TRBD2. The CDR3 spans 14 residues. Unmatched junction bases numbered 5, after V lost 2 bases and J lost 5 bases. CDR1 is MNHEY, CDR2 SMNVEV, per germline (reference sequence).

The rearrangement joins TRBV2 to TRBJ2-7, with TRBD2 matching over 11 bases. The CDR3 loop spans 16 amino acids. CDR1 and CDR2 (germline): SNHLY, FYNNEI. Trimming removed 6 bases from V and 8 bases from J; junction bases left unmatched: 15. In DNA form, the CDR3 reads TGTGCCAGCAGCGATTGGACCGGGACTAGCGGAGTCAAGCAGTACTTC. Its protein is CASSDWTGTSGVKQYF.

J is TRBJ2-7 and V is TRBV10-2, with 7 bases identical to TRBD1. CDR3 size: 14 residues. The V and J ends lost 5 bases and 2 bases, in that order; junction bases with no gene match: 6. In germline, CDR1 is WSHSY, CDR2 SAAADI. DNA for the CDR3: TGCGCCAGCAGTCTCGGGACAGAAACCTACGAGCAGTACTTC. As protein: CASSLGTETYEQYF.

The chain employs TRBV9 and TRBJ1-3; D may be TRBD1 (5 bases). The length of the CDR3 is 17 residues. Germline CDR1 is SGDLS and CDR2 is YYNGEE. V gave up 4 bases and J gave up 2 bases, with 19 bases separating them. In DNA, the CDR3 is TGTGCCAGCAGCCCCCGAGGTACGACCAGGGCTGGAAACACCATATATTTT. It encodes CASSPRGTTRAGNTIYF.

The chain uses TRBV6-4 and TRBJ2-3; TRBD2 aligns across 11 bases. Germline CDR1 reads MRHNA; CDR2 reads SNTAGT. The CDR3 spans 15 residues. V lost 6 bases, J lost 7 bases, and 9 bases stayed unmatched. The CDR3 nucleotides are TGTGCCAGCAGCCAAACTAGCGGGAGCTCATATACGCAGTATTTT. This sequence encodes CASSQTSGSSYTQYF.

The rearrangement links TRBV7-8 to TRBJ2-7, with 7 bases matching TRBD2. The CDR3 totals 17 residues. The V gene's germline CDR1 is SGHVS and CDR2 FQNEAQ. The junction had 8 bases not matched to a gene; V was cut back by 0 bases and J by 0 bases. The CDR3 DNA is TGTGCCAGCAGCTTAGCCCGACGACTAGCACCCTCCTACGAGCAGTACTTC. The encoded protein is CASSLARRLAPSYEQYF.

The chain couples TRBV6-5 to TRBJ2-7; the D is unclear. The CDR3 totals 11 residues. V was trimmed by 2 bases and J by 5 bases, leaving 4 bases between them. Germline V gene data show CDR1 as MNHEY and CDR2 as SVGAGI. The CDR3 DNA is TGTGCCAGCAGTTACGAGGACGAGCAGTACTTC. Amino acid sequence: CASSYEDEQYF.

The chain carries TRBV30 and TRBJ1-1; 8 bases map to TRBD1. The V segment lost 4 bases and the J segment 1 base; nucleotides outside the gene matches: 8. The CDR3 runs 15 residues. Germline assignment: CDR1 GTSNPN and CDR2 SVGIG (reference sequence). The CDR3 bases are TGTGCCTGGAATAGGGCAGGGGGCCCGAACACTGAAGCTTTCTTT. This encodes CAWNRAGGPNTEAFF.

This rearrangement joins TRBV4-1 to TRBJ1-1; 10 nucleotides align to TRBD1. V lost 3 bases to trimming and J lost 4 bases; unmatched junction nucleotides: 8. This CDR3 has 16 amino acids. Looked up from germline, CDR1 is MGHRA and CDR2 is YSYEKL. The CDR3 protein is CASSHYRQGALTEAFF. CDR3 sequence (DNA): TGCGCCAGCAGCCATTACAGACAGGGGGCTCTCACTGAAGCTTTCTTT.

The table lists this clone with a few counts. The chain has TRBV11-2 and TRBJ2-3, with 8 bases aligning to TRBD2. Germline CDR1 and CDR2: SGHAT and FQNNGV. The ends lost 0 bases at V and 6 bases at J; junction bases unmatched: 11. This CDR3 has 17 amino acids. The CDR3 sequence is CASSLDGGGRGGDTQYF. CDR3 bases: TGTGCCAGCAGCTTAGACGGCGGGGGCCGCGGGGGGGATACGCAGTATTTT.

The J gene is TRBJ1-5, the V gene TRBV5-1; D might be TRBD1 (6 bases). Trimming took 0 bases from V and 7 from J, leaving 14 bases between them. Looked up from germline, CDR1 is SGHRS and CDR2 is YFSETQ. CDR3 length: 15 amino acids. The CDR3 reads CASSLVPGGEQPQHF. CDR3 in DNA: TGCGCCAGCAGCTTGGTTCCGGGGGGCGAACAGCCCCAGCATTTT.

This rearrangement joins TRBV6-5 to TRBJ2-1; 16 bases are shared with TRBD2. CDR1 is MNHEY and CDR2 is SVGAGI in the germline V gene. J was trimmed by 10 bases and V by 5 bases; bases with no gene match: 5. This CDR3 has 15 amino acids. DNA for the CDR3: TGTGCCAGCAGTCCCGGGACTAGCGGGGGGGAGGAGCAGTTCTTC. Translating gives CASSPGTSGGEEQFF.

The gene calls are TRBV15 and TRBJ2-3; 10 bases map to TRBD1. The CDR3 is made up of 16 amino acids. The trim removed 0 bases at V and 5 bases at J, leaving 5 bases unmatched. Germline-derived CDR1 and CDR2 are LNHNV and YYDKDF (reference sequence). CDR3 loop: CATSRDRQGAGDTQYF. The CDR3 region has the DNA TGTGCCACCAGCAGAGACAGACAGGGGGCCGGAGATACGCAGTATTTT. The entire variable domain, with the rest obtained from reference TRBV15 and TRBJ2-3, is as follows: DAMVIQNPRYQVTQFGKPVTLSCSQTLNHNVMYWYQQKSSQAPKLLFHYYDKDFNNEADTPDNFQSRRPNTSFCFLDIRSPGLGDTAMYLCATSRDRQGAGDTQYFGPGTRLTVL.

The J gene is TRBJ1-5, the V gene TRBV27; 8 bases line up with TRBD1. Germline assignment: CDR1 MNHEY and CDR2 SMNVEV (reference sequence). This CDR3 contains 16 residues. The ends lost 6 bases at V and 6 bases at J; junction bases unmatched: 13. The CDR3: CASSKRSGQGTQPQHF. The DNA for the CDR3 is TGTGCCAGCAGCAAGCGATCTGGACAGGGCACTCAGCCCCAGCATTTT.

This chain joins TRBV7-2 and TRBJ1-5, with 8 bases fitting TRBD1. J was trimmed by 6 bases and V by 5 bases; bases with no gene match: 9. Germline values: CDR1 SGHTA, CDR2 FQGNSA. The CDR3 consists of 15 residues. As DNA, the CDR3 is TGTGCCAGCAGCCTACGACAGGGGCCGGGTCAGCCCCAGCATTTT. It codes for CASSLRQGPGQPQHF.